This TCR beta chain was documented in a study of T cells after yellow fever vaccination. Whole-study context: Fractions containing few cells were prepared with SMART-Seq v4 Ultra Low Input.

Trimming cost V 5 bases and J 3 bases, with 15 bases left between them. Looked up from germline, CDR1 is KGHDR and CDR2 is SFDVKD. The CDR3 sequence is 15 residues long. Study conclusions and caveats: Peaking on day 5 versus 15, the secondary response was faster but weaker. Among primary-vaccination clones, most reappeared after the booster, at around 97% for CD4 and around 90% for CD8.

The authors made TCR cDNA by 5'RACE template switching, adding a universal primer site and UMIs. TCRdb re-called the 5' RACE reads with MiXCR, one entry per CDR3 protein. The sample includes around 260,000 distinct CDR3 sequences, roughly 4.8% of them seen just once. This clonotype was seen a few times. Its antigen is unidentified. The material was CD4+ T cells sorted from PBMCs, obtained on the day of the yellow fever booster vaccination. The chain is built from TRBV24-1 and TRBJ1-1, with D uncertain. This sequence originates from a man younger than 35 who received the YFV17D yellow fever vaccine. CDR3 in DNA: TGTGCCACCAGTGGCCCAGCCGAAAGGTACACTGAAGCTTTCTTT. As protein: CATSGPAERYTEAFF.